These 26 T cell receptor beta chains originate from one sample sequenced in a study of siplizumab effects on memory and regulatory T cells. The repertoire was sequenced with immunoSEQ multiplex PCR; TCRdb's copy has only in-frame clones and lacks some. The profile shows some 100,000 clones, under 95% of them singletons. The specimen was CD8+ T cells sorted from blood. The receptors stem from a human donor in good health.

This chain uses TRBV5-4 with TRBJ1-6; 11 bases agree with TRBD1. Germline assignment: CDR1 SGHNT and CDR2 YYREEE (reference sequence). CDR3 size: 16 residues. The V and J ends lost 2 bases and 9 bases, in that order; junction bases with no gene match: 7. DNA for the CDR3: TGTGCCAGCAGCTTTGCCGGACAGGGGGCGCCTTCACCCCTCCACTTT. Protein product: CASSFAGQGAPSPLHF.

The V call is TRBV7-3, the J call TRBJ1-1, with D perhaps TRBD1 (6 bases). The V end lost 5 bases, the J end lost 7 bases, and 11 bases lay between the germline ends. The CDR3 loop spans 12 amino acids. Germline CDR1 is SGHTA and CDR2 is FQGTGA. The CDR3 sequence: CASSQVGGEAFF. DNA for the CDR3: TGTGCCAGCAGCCAGGTAGGGGGTGAAGCTTTCTTT.

The CDR3: CASSQVPAGAYNEQFF. CDR3 in DNA: TGCGCCAGCAGCCAAGTTCCAGCGGGAGCCTACAATGAGCAGTTCTTC. The chain recombines TRBV4-3 with TRBJ2-1, with 8 bases that match TRBD2. With 1 base clipped from V and 2 bases from J, the junction kept 4 bases outside the gene matches. Germline V gene sequence: CDR1 LGHNA, CDR2 YSLEER. The CDR3 consists of 16 residues.

This chain uses TRBV9 with TRBJ2-3; the D gene is possibly TRBD2 (5 bases). Trimming stripped 0 bases from V and 2 bases from J, with 7 bases between. CDR1 and CDR2 (germline): SGDLS, YYNGEE. The CDR3 totals 14 residues. The CDR3 coding sequence is TGTGCCAGCAGCGTAGGGACTTTCACAGATACGCAGTATTTT. The encoded protein is CASSVGTFTDTQYF.

In DNA, the CDR3 is TGCAGCGTTGTAGCGGGCACCGGGGAGCTGTTTTTT. It is translated as CSVVAGTGELFF. The chain uses TRBV29-1 and TRBJ2-2; 7 bases match TRBD2. The CDR3 length is 12 residues. The trim removed 4 bases at V and 4 bases at J, leaving 0 bases unmatched. From germline, CDR1 is SQVTM and CDR2 ANQGSEA.

The V and J genes are TRBV5-1 and TRBJ1-1; possible D gene TRBD1, 6 bases. With 0 bases removed from V and 3 bases from J, the gap between germline ends came to 9 bases. Germline CDR1 reads SGHRS; CDR2 reads YFSETQ. This CDR3 has 14 amino acids. CDR3 coding DNA: TGCGCCAGCAGCTTGGTTCCAGGGGACACTGAAGCTTTCTTT. It codes for CASSLVPGDTEAFF. Combining the CDR3 with reference TRBV5-1 and TRBJ1-1 gives the whole variable domain KAGVTQTPRYLIKTRGQQVTLSCSPISGHRSVSWYQQTPGQGLQFLFEYFSETQRNKGNFPGRFSGRQFSNSRSEMNVSTLELGDSALYLCASSLVPGDTEAFFGQGTRLTVV.

This clone has a single count. The chain joins TRBV29-1 to TRBJ2-7; unclear D gene. CDR1 and CDR2 (germline): SQVTM, ANQGSEA. The CDR3 extends over 14 amino acids. Trimming removed 5 bases from V and 7 bases from J, with 21 bases in between. This CDR3 reads CSVLGPPSKREQYF. In DNA form, the CDR3 reads TGCAGCGTTCTCGGACCTCCTAGTAAAAGAGAGCAGTACTTC.

This chain uses TRBV9 with TRBJ1-1; no clear D gene. The germline CDR1 and CDR2 sequences are SGDLS and YYNGEE. Trimming shortened V by 0 bases and J by 8 bases, and 11 bases separated the two germline ends. The CDR3 extends over 13 amino acids. This CDR3 is CASSVGGDLEAFF. The CDR3 coding sequence is TGTGCCAGCAGCGTAGGTGGAGACCTAGAAGCTTTCTTT.

The sample holds one count of this clone. The rearrangement links TRBV30 to TRBJ2-1, with TRBD2 matching 11 bases. V shed 3 bases and J 6 bases; nucleotides not matched to a gene: 7. The CDR3 runs 15 residues. Germline assignment: CDR1 GTSNPN and CDR2 SVGIG (reference sequence). For the CDR3, the DNA is TGTGCCTGGAGGGAACTAGCGGGGGACCTCAATGAGCAGTTCTTC. Amino acids: CAWRELAGDLNEQFF.

This clone was observed a single time. Other nucleotide sequences in the sample specify the same CDR3. The chain uses TRBV11-2 and TRBJ2-3, with a possible D match to TRBD2 (5 bases). V lost 1 base, J lost 3 bases, and 5 bases lay in between. This CDR3 is 13 amino acids long. Germline lookup yields CDR1 SGHAT and CDR2 FQNNGV. The DNA for the CDR3 is TGTGCCAGCAGCTTAGGCGGGACAGATACGCAGTATTTT. This codes for CASSLGGTDTQYF.

This chain links TRBV4-3 with TRBJ2-3; 10 bases fit TRBD2. Germline V gene lookup returns CDR1 LGHNA and CDR2 YSLEER. V trimming: 4 bases; J trimming: 4 bases; junction bases outside the gene matches: 2. The CDR3 is 14 residues long. The CDR3 DNA sequence: TGCGCCAGCAGCCTCGGACTAGCGGCAGATACGCAGTATTTT. This codes for CASSLGLAADTQYF.

This sequence joins TRBV4-1 and TRBJ2-7, with D perhaps TRBD1 or TRBD2 (5 bases each). Trimming took off 3 bases at V and 3 bases at J, with 9 bases between the two ends. The CDR3 spans 13 residues. The germline CDR1 and CDR2 sequences are MGHRA and YSYEKL. The DNA of the CDR3 is TGCGCCAGCAGCCACGGGACCAACTACGAGCAGTACTTC. Translating gives CASSHGTNYEQYF.

This clone was counted a single time. The genes are TRBV10-3 and TRBJ2-1; perhaps TRBD2 as D (5 bases). This CDR3 is built from 14 residues. CDR1 is ENHRY, CDR2 SYGVKD, per germline. Trimming cost V 2 bases and J 8 bases, with 13 bases left between them. This chain's CDR3 is CAISEAEGLDEQFF. CDR3 sequence (DNA): TGTGCCATCAGTGAGGCAGAGGGCCTGGATGAGCAGTTCTTC.

This sequence joins TRBV4-3 and TRBJ2-1; 10 nucleotides align to TRBD2. Germline CDR1 is LGHNA and CDR2 is YSLEER. The CDR3 consists of 14 residues. Trimming at V came to 4 bases and at J to 5 bases, leaving 2 bases not matched to a gene. Written as DNA, the CDR3 is TGCGCCAGCAGCCCTGGACTAGCGGACAATGAGCAGTTCTTC. It yields the protein CASSPGLADNEQFF.

The V and J genes are TRBV18 and TRBJ2-3, with TRBD2 matching 11 bases. With V trimmed by 9 bases and J by 4 bases, 9 bases remained unmatched. Germline V gene sequence: CDR1 KGHSH, CDR2 LQKENI. This CDR3 contains 15 residues. CDR3 sequence (DNA): TGTGCCAGTCTTGAGACTAGCGGGGCGGCAGATACGCAGTATTTT. Translating it yields CASLETSGAADTQYF.

The chain recombines TRBV5-1 with TRBJ2-2, with TRBD1 as a possible D gene (6 bases). V lost 0 bases and J 4 bases, leaving 13 bases between the germline ends. The CDR3 is 16 amino acids. Germline CDR1 SGHRS, CDR2 YFSETQ. The CDR3 here is CASSLVSGAVTGELFF. The CDR3 DNA reads TGCGCCAGCAGCTTGGTATCAGGGGCGGTCACCGGGGAGCTGTTTTTT. The variable domain in full, completed from reference TRBV5-1 and TRBJ2-2, reads KAGVTQTPRYLIKTRGQQVTLSCSPISGHRSVSWYQQTPGQGLQFLFEYFSETQRNKGNFPGRFSGRQFSNSRSEMNVSTLELGDSALYLCASSLVSGAVTGELFFGEGSRLTVL.

The chain joins TRBV28 to TRBJ2-5; D gene unclear. Germline V CDR1 and CDR2: MDHEN, SYDVKM. The CDR3 runs 13 residues. Trimming took off 4 bases at V and 1 base at J, with 7 bases between the two ends. In DNA, the CDR3 is TGTGCCAGCAGTTGGGATTTCCAAGAGACCCAGTACTTC. This encodes CASSWDFQETQYF.

The rearrangement joins TRBV7-3 to TRBJ2-1, with unresolved D. The CDR3 is 13 residues long. Looked up from germline, CDR1 is SGHTA and CDR2 is FQGTGA. The ends were cut back, 2 bases at V and 0 bases at J, with 2 bases in the middle. The CDR3 loop is CASSLYSYNEQFF. CDR3 in DNA: TGTGCCAGCAGCTTATACTCCTACAATGAGCAGTTCTTC.

The chain combines TRBV2 with TRBJ2-5, with unresolved D. CDR1 SNHLY and CDR2 FYNNEI come from the germline V gene. The CDR3 sequence is 12 residues long. Trimming removed 7 bases at V and 2 bases at J, with 8 bases between. CDR3 residues: CASNEGQETQYF. CDR3 nucleotides: TGTGCCAGCAACGAAGGTCAAGAGACCCAGTACTTC.

Of note for this clone: Other DNA sequences from this sample encode an identical CDR3 as well. J is TRBJ2-1 and V is TRBV7-9; the D is unclear. There are 15 residues in the CDR3. Trimming took 1 base from V and 0 from J, leaving 7 bases between them. Looked up from germline, CDR1 is SEHNR and CDR2 is FQNEAQ (reference sequence). CDR3 nucleotide sequence: TGTGCCAGCAGCTTAGTAGGAAGCTCCTACAATGAGCAGTTCTTC. The encoded protein is CASSLVGSSYNEQFF.

This chain connects TRBV27 to TRBJ2-3, with TRBD1 matching over 10 bases. The CDR3 has 15 residues. With V trimmed by 8 bases and J by 8 bases, 13 bases remained unmatched. Germline-derived CDR1 and CDR2 are MNHEY and SMNVEV (reference sequence). CDR3 bases: TGTGCCAGCCAACAACCGGGACAGGGGAAAGTTACGCAGTATTTT. Protein sequence: CASQQPGQGKVTQYF.

This CDR3 reads CASSSLSGRASGELFF. The CDR3 bases are TGTGCCAGTAGTTCACTCAGCGGGAGGGCCTCCGGGGAGCTGTTTTTT. The chain has TRBV19 and TRBJ2-2, with 10 bases matching TRBD2. This CDR3 spans 16 amino acids. The V gene end was trimmed by 5 bases and the J gene end by 6 bases; junction bases not matched to a gene: 9. The germline CDR1 and CDR2 sequences are LNHDA and SQIVND (reference sequence).

This chain links TRBV15 with TRBJ1-2; no definite D call. V was clipped by 1 base and J by 0 bases, with 6 bases between them. The CDR3 loop spans 14 amino acids. The germline V gene has CDR1 LNHNV and CDR2 YYDKDF (reference sequence). CDR3 nucleotides: TGTGCCACCAGCAGAGCCCGAGCTAACTATGGCTACACCTTC. Translation gives CATSRARANYGYTF. Based on the CDR3 plus reference TRBV15 and TRBJ1-2, the full variable domain is DAMVIQNPRYQVTQFGKPVTLSCSQTLNHNVMYWYQQKSSQAPKLLFHYYDKDFNNEADTPDNFQSRRPNTSFCFLDIRSPGLGDTAMYLCATSRARANYGYTFGSGTRLTVV.

The chain uses TRBV2 and TRBJ1-1; unclear D gene. V was shortened by 4 bases and J by 9 bases, with 6 bases between the two germline ends. Germline CDR1 reads SNHLY; CDR2 reads FYNNEI. The CDR3 is 10 amino acids. The CDR3 protein is CASSARKAFF. CDR3 nucleotide sequence: TGTGCCAGCAGTGCACGGAAAGCTTTCTTT.

This chain joins TRBV4-3 and TRBJ2-1; D is undetermined. V was trimmed by 2 bases and J by 5 bases, leaving 19 bases between them. CDR3 length equals 17 residues. The germline CDR1 and CDR2 sequences are LGHNA and YSLEER. The CDR3 reads CASSQNPRDLKNNEQFF. The CDR3, as DNA: TGCGCCAGCAGCCAAAACCCCCGCGACTTGAAAAACAATGAGCAGTTCTTC.

The CDR3 reads CASSYSRHDNEQFF. As DNA, the CDR3 is TGTGCCAGCAGTTACTCCCGACACGACAATGAGCAGTTCTTC. The J gene is TRBJ2-1, the V gene TRBV6-5; unclear D gene. Germline CDR1 MNHEY, CDR2 SVGAGI. The germline V and J ends were trimmed by 0 bases and 5 bases, with 8 bases remaining between them. This CDR3 contains 14 residues.